The 22 T cell receptor beta chains listed next were all sequenced from one sample in a study of blood T cell repertoires in COVID-19. The protocol was immunoSEQ multiplex PCR, while the TCRdb copy is restricted to in-frame clones and leaves out a portion. This repertoire shows under 150,000 clones, approximately 86% found once; its top ten account for 3%. Sequences were obtained from peripheral blood. All receptors derive from a woman aged 40 to 55 with active or convalescent COVID-19.

CDR3 sequence: CASSGGGSSYEQYF. The CDR3 region has the DNA TGTGCCAGCTCAGGGGGCGGAAGCTCCTACGAGCAGTACTTC. V usage is TRBV28 and J usage is TRBJ2-7, with TRBD1 matching over 8 bases. This CDR3 spans 14 amino acids. V dropped 8 bases and J dropped 0; count of bases not matched to a gene: 6. Germline V gene lookup returns CDR1 MDHEN and CDR2 SYDVKM.

The chain combines TRBV28 with TRBJ2-2; TRBD2 is a possible D gene (5 bases). The CDR3 has 16 residues. Germline CDR1 MDHEN, CDR2 SYDVKM. V was clipped by 7 bases and J by 1 base, with 16 bases between them. The DNA for the CDR3 is TGTGCCAGCACCACCCCCGGGGAGCGGAACACCGGGGAGCTGTTTTTT. Its protein is CASTTPGERNTGELFF. The full variable domain, in which reference TRBV28 and TRBJ2-2 provide the parts outside the CDR3, is DVKVTQSSRYLVKRTGEKVFLECVQDMDHENMFWYRQDPGLGLRLIYFSYDVKMKEKGDIPEGYSVSREKKERFSLILESASTNQTSMYLCASTTPGERNTGELFFGEGSRLTVL.

The chain joins TRBV6-1 to TRBJ1-2; 7 positions agree with TRBD1. Unmatched junction bases numbered 3, after V lost 2 bases and J lost 6 bases. The CDR3 sequence is 13 residues long. The germline CDR1 and CDR2 sequences are MNHNS and SASEGT. The CDR3 is CASSETGADGYTF. Here the CDR3 DNA reads TGTGCCAGCAGTGAAACAGGGGCGGATGGCTACACCTTC.

This chain links TRBV27 with TRBJ2-2; 7 nucleotides line up with TRBD1. The germline V gene has CDR1 MNHEY and CDR2 SMNVEV (reference sequence). CDR3 length: 16 residues. V shed 6 bases, J shed 1 base, and the junction held 8 bases outside the gene matches. The CDR3 region has the DNA TGTGCCAGCAGCTTCAACCGGGACAGGAACACCGGGGAGCTGTTTTTT. Translated, it gives CASSFNRDRNTGELFF.

This rearrangement joins TRBV10-2 to TRBJ2-1; 9 bases align to TRBD2. V shed 2 bases and J 8 bases; nucleotides not matched to a gene: 7. This CDR3 is built from 15 residues. The germline V gene encodes CDR1 WSHSY and CDR2 SAAADI. The CDR3 sequence: CASSEGSGRRDEQFF. The CDR3, as DNA: TGCGCCAGCAGTGAGGGTAGCGGGAGAAGGGATGAGCAGTTCTTC.

This clone has more than one count but fewer than ten. CDR3 coding DNA: TGCGCCAGCAGCCCACTAGGCCGCGCCTCAGATACGCAGTATTTT. Translation gives CASSPLGRASDTQYF. The chain links TRBV5-1 to TRBJ2-3; a weak D match, TRBD2 (5 bases). Trimming shortened V by 4 bases and J by 4 bases, and 16 bases separated the two germline ends. Per the germline V gene, CDR1 is SGHRS and CDR2 is YFSETQ. This CDR3 spans 15 amino acids.

J is TRBJ1-6 and V is TRBV7-9, with D tentatively TRBD1 (5 bases). Germline V CDR1 and CDR2: SEHNR, FQNEAQ (reference sequence). Trimming removed 1 base from V and 10 bases from J, with 11 bases in between. The CDR3 consists of 14 residues. The CDR3 DNA reads as TGTGCCAGCAGCTTAGGGGGGGTCGGGTCACCCCTCCACTTT. It yields the protein CASSLGGVGSPLHF.

This rearrangement joins TRBV9 to TRBJ2-6; maybe TRBD1 (7 bases). The V end lost 4 bases, the J end lost 8 bases, and 19 bases lay between the germline ends. The CDR3 length is 16 residues. Germline V lookup: CDR1 SGDLS, CDR2 YYNGEE. CDR3 coding DNA: TGTGCCAGCAGCCCGCAGGGGGTTGGGGGGCCCAACGTCCTGACTTTC. This encodes CASSPQGVGGPNVLTF.

The V and J genes are TRBV9 and TRBJ1-1; D gene uncertain. CDR3 size: 14 residues. CDR1 is SGDLS, CDR2 YYNGEE, per germline. The germline V and J ends were trimmed by 3 bases and 4 bases, with 13 bases remaining between them. As DNA, the CDR3 is TGTGCCAGCAGCGCAAGGCCCAGCGGCACTGAAGCTTTCTTT. It yields the protein CASSARPSGTEAFF.

V is TRBV29-1 and J is TRBJ1-1; D is unclear. This CDR3 region has 12 residues. Germline loops: CDR1 SQVTM, CDR2 ANQGSEA. Trimming removed 6 bases from V and 4 bases from J, with 12 bases in between. Written as DNA, the CDR3 is TGCAGCGTCCTCACGAGTGGCACTGAAGCTTTCTTT. Translated, it gives CSVLTSGTEAFF.

The chain combines TRBV5-1 with TRBJ2-4; 13 bases align to TRBD2. The CDR3 loop spans 19 amino acids. Germline CDR1 and CDR2: SGHRS and YFSETQ. Losses at the gene ends were 2 bases for V and 1 base for J; bases not matched to a gene: 9. In DNA form, the CDR3 reads TGCGCCAGCAGCTTAGAACGGACTAGCGGGAGTACGGCCAAAAACATTCAGTACTTC. It is translated as CASSLERTSGSTAKNIQYF.

The V call is TRBV12-3 or TRBV12-4, the J call TRBJ1-2; perhaps TRBD1 as D (6 bases). The CDR3 has 13 amino acids. Trimming pared 7 bases from V and 6 bases from J, leaving 15 bases between. The CDR3 sequence: CASTVRGGHGYTF. The CDR3 nucleotides read TGTGCCAGCACCGTTCGGGGGGGCCATGGCTACACCTTC.

This clone was seen a single time. The V gene is TRBV5-5, the J gene TRBJ2-7, with TRBD1 matching over 8 bases. V lost 0 bases and J lost 4; bases outside the gene matches: 6. The CDR3 contains 15 residues. The germline gives CDR1 SGHKS, CDR2 YYEKEE (reference sequence). The CDR3 spells CASSLATGDVYEQYF. CDR3 bases: TGTGCCAGCAGCTTGGCGACAGGGGACGTGTACGAGCAGTACTTC.

The rearrangement uses TRBV29-1 and TRBJ2-3; 7 nucleotides agree with TRBD1. V was pared by 6 bases and J by 4 bases, with 4 bases of the junction left unmatched. This CDR3 is 12 amino acids long. Germline V lookup: CDR1 SQVTM, CDR2 ANQGSEA. CDR3 in amino acids: CSVTGSPDTQYF. For the CDR3, the DNA is TGCAGCGTGACAGGGTCCCCAGATACGCAGTATTTT.

The chain carries TRBV5-6 and TRBJ1-1, with 7 bases aligning to TRBD1. Looked up from germline, CDR1 is SGHDT and CDR2 is YYEEEE. The CDR3 consists of 15 residues. J lost 1 base, V lost 7 bases, and 10 bases had no gene match. For the CDR3, the DNA is TGTGCCAGCGGGAACAGGGGAATAGGGAACACTGAAGCTTTCTTT. This gives the protein CASGNRGIGNTEAFF.

The chain links TRBV5-4 to TRBJ2-7; 8 bases line up with TRBD1. V shed 0 bases, J shed 1 base, and the junction held 9 bases outside the gene matches. Per the germline V gene, CDR1 is SGHNT and CDR2 is YYREEE (reference sequence). The CDR3 extends over 17 amino acids. CDR3 residues: CASSLENVGTGSYEQYF. The CDR3 DNA follows: TGTGCCAGCAGCTTGGAAAATGTTGGGACAGGATCCTACGAGCAGTACTTC.

The sample holds one count of this clone. The chain carries TRBV4-3 and TRBJ1-4; TRBD1 agrees at 7 bases. Germline V gene sequence: CDR1 LGHNA, CDR2 YSLEER. CDR3 length: 19 residues. Germline trimming cut 0 bases from V and 0 bases from J; bases unmatched to any gene: 10. The CDR3 sequence: CASSQDGPGGWATNEKLFF. The CDR3 coding sequence is TGCGCCAGCAGCCAAGACGGCCCAGGGGGGTGGGCAACTAATGAAAAACTGTTTTTT.

This clone was counted once. This chain links TRBV7-9 with TRBJ1-4, with 7 positions matching TRBD1. CDR1 and CDR2 (germline): SEHNR, FQNEAQ (reference sequence). The CDR3 extends over 11 amino acids. V trimming: 11 bases; J trimming: 8 bases; junction bases outside the gene matches: 5. CDR3 bases: TGTGCCTTATACAGGGGAGAAAAACTGTTTTTT. Protein sequence: CALYRGEKLFF.

V gene TRBV19 combines with J gene TRBJ2-6; 7 bases are shared with TRBD1. CDR1 and CDR2 (germline): LNHDA, SQIVND (reference sequence). V dropped 1 base and J dropped 4; count of bases not matched to a gene: 13. The CDR3 spans 19 residues. The CDR3 reads CASSIGFLAGGIGANVLTF. The DNA of the CDR3 is TGTGCCAGTAGTATAGGGTTTCTGGCAGGGGGTATCGGGGCCAACGTCCTGACTTTC.

The chain has TRBV25-1 and TRBJ2-1; the D is unclear. The CDR3 contains 11 residues. Germline V gene lookup returns CDR1 MGHDK and CDR2 SYGVNS. V lost 5 bases, J lost 3 bases, and 2 bases lay in between. DNA for the CDR3: TGTGCCAGCAGTCGCTACAATGAGCAGTTCTTC. Its translation: CASSRYNEQFF.

V usage is TRBV12-3 or TRBV12-4 and J usage is TRBJ1-1; TRBD1 might be the D (5 bases). The CDR3 has 13 residues. Trimming pared 4 bases from V and 6 bases from J, leaving 12 bases between. The DNA for the CDR3 is TGTGCCAGCAGTTGGGGGGGAGGCGCTGAAGCTTTCTTT. Translated, it gives CASSWGGGAEAFF.

The chain employs TRBV27 and TRBJ1-6; D is ambiguous. V lost 8 bases and J 10 bases, leaving 12 bases between the germline ends. This CDR3 comprises 12 residues. The germline V gene encodes CDR1 MNHEY and CDR2 SMNVEV (reference sequence). CDR3: CASGGEGSPLHF. The CDR3 region has the DNA TGTGCCAGCGGCGGGGAGGGATCACCCCTCCACTTT.